These 2 T cell receptor beta chains share one sample of origin, sequenced in a study of OX40 agonist ivuxolimab in advanced cancers. The assay was immunoSEQ multiplex PCR, and TCRdb's table has in-frame clones only and misses some. The table has about 49,000 clones, around 85% seen once. Here the sequenced sample was CD4+ or CD8+ T cells sorted from blood, taken in a trial of the OX40 agonist ivuxolimab. The receptors were gathered from an adult with an advanced solid tumor such as melanoma, head and neck, liver or kidney cancer.

The rearrangement uses TRBV4-1 and TRBJ2-7; a possible D gene is TRBD1 (5 bases). The germline CDR1 and CDR2 sequences are MGHRA and YSYEKL. This CDR3 is 15 amino acids long. V was pared by 0 bases and J by 7 bases, with 16 bases between. The CDR3 bases are TGCGCCAGCAGCCAAGAGCCAGTACCAGGGTTGGAGCAGTACTTC. This encodes CASSQEPVPGLEQYF.

The rearrangement links TRBV9 to TRBJ2-3; TRBD2 aligns across 11 bases. V was clipped by 4 bases and J by 6 bases; unmatched bases: 7. The CDR3 covers 15 residues. Germline V gene lookup returns CDR1 SGDLS and CDR2 YYNGEE. The CDR3 DNA follows: TGTGCCAGCAGCCATAGCGGGGGGGCCGGTGATACGCAGTATTTT. As protein: CASSHSGGAGDTQYF.